This TCR beta chain was recorded in a study of blood T cell repertoires in COVID-19. Residents of about 25 US areas, aged about 18 to 89 years, made up the participants. Cohorts were determined from participant-reported clinical history. TCRdb's copy holds only in-frame clones and misses some; the assay was immunoSEQ multiplex PCR. The table lists roughly 230,000 clones, more than 65% of them singletons, with about 3.4% in the top ten. The sequencing sample was made of PBMCs or T cells enriched from blood (not recorded which). The sequence derives from a man aged 50 to 59 who had recovered from COVID-19.

The CDR3 nucleotides are TGTGCCACGTTTCGAGAGATTGGTAGCGGGAGGGTAGATGAGACCCAGTACTTC. Its translation: CATFREIGSGRVDETQYF. The chain employs TRBV28 and TRBJ2-5, with TRBD2 matching over 11 bases. This CDR3 contains 18 residues. The germline V gene has CDR1 MDHEN and CDR2 SYDVKM. Trimming took 10 bases from V and 5 from J; bases not matched to a gene: 21.